The source of this T cell receptor beta chain is a study of OX40 agonist ivuxolimab in advanced cancers. For context, the study as a whole: Ivuxolimab, which targeted the costimulatory receptor OX40 (CD134), was an agonistic, fully human IgG2 monoclonal antibody. In the dose-escalation cohort, 70% to 90% of patients were male, and the mean age was 60 years with a range of about 20 to 80. Intravenous ivuxolimab was administered to patients every 2 weeks at six dose levels: 0.01, 0.1, 0.3, 1.5, 3 and 10 mg/kg. Partial responses occurred in three dose-escalation patients: two with cutaneous melanoma and one with hepatocellular carcinoma. Peripheral TCRbeta sequencing aimed to test whether ivuxolimab altered TCR sequence diversity and caused clonal T-cell expansion. Of the roughly 52 dose-escalation patients, hepatocellular carcinoma was present in roughly 19, melanoma in around 15, renal cell carcinoma in 9 and head and neck cancer in 9. The monotherapy dose-escalation portion (N ≈ 50 patients) of the phase I ivuxolimab trial is reported in the paper. Patients were allowed to have had prior anti-PD-1, anti-PD-L1 or anti-CTLA-4 therapy, and around two fifths of the dose-escalation patients had been treated with checkpoint inhibitors.

Patients with autoimmune disease history or receiving systemic immunosuppression were excluded from the trial. Peripheral blood for TCR sequencing was drawn from every dose cohort at baseline, at cycle 4 day 1 and at cycle 7 day 1. The samples were drawn from a first-in-human, open-label, multicenter phase I dose-escalation trial of ivuxolimab. Adults with locally advanced or metastatic melanoma, renal cell carcinoma, hepatocellular carcinoma or head and neck squamous cell carcinoma were enrolled in the trial. Before TCR sequencing, CD4+ T cells and CD8+ T cells were sorted from peripheral blood as separate populations. To sequence the TCRbeta CDR3 region, genomic DNA was isolated from the sorted cells. TCRbeta CDR3 regions were sequenced using the immunoSEQ Assay. In its TCRdb copy, this immuneACCESS table keeps in-frame sequences only and misses some clones. Where compared with another copy, unresolved V genes explain less than half of these, and the others have no known cause. Present in this sample are about 40,000 clones, 81% of which were seen just once. The ten largest clones add up to approximately 2.4% of the sample.

The paper as a whole reports these results and caveats: After ivuxolimab, CD8+ T cells had more expanded clones than CD4+ T cells on average. At doses of 0.1 to 3.0 mg/kg, clonal expansion of both CD4+ and CD8+ T cells in blood was seen between baseline and week 6. Low levels of normalized T-cell clonal expansion were also seen in some patients who did not respond. Antigen specificity was not determined for the clonally expanded peripheral T cells. In the 0.1-3.0 mg/kg groups, partial responders were among the patients with the lowest normalized peripheral clonal expansion, particularly in CD8+ T cells.

Comment on this clone: Its recognized antigen is unknown. No base-level quality is on record; no much larger clone is a single base apart.

The CDR3 holds 14 amino acids from the cysteine to the phenylalanine. Only the CDR3 part of the read is kept: 42 bases, read in frame from the first base. V is clipped by 4 bases and J by 1 base, and the sequence between their germline boundaries is 10 bases long. Sequences SGHVS (CDR1) and FNYEAQ (CDR2) are obtained from the germline V gene. The TCR comes from an adult with an advanced solid tumor such as melanoma, head and neck, liver or kidney cancer. The sequence joins TRBV7-6 to TRBJ2-5; the D segment is perhaps TRBD1 or TRBD2, each sharing 5 matched bases. Source: CD4+ or CD8+ T cells sorted from blood, taken in a trial of the OX40 agonist ivuxolimab. The sequenced DNA: TGTGCCAGCAGCTACTCCGGGACCCAAGAGACCCAGTACTTC. Its protein reads: CASSYSGTQETQYF.